These 31 T cell receptor beta chains came from one sample sequenced in a study of blood T cell repertoires in COVID-19. Assay: immunoSEQ multiplex PCR; the TCRdb copy retains only in-frame clones and omits some. The sample has approximately 190,000 clones, about 81% seen once. The sequencing sample was made of peripheral blood. The receptors shown here come from a woman aged 60-70 years with COVID-19, enrolled during active disease.

This clone appeared a few times. CDR3 sequence: CSVKGQGRGPQHF. The CDR3 nucleotides read TGCAGCGTGAAGGGACAGGGCAGAGGGCCCCAGCATTTT. The chain carries TRBV29-1 and TRBJ1-5; 9 bases fit TRBD1. The trim removed 6 bases at V and 9 bases at J, leaving 9 bases unmatched. The CDR3 has 13 amino acids. From germline, CDR1 is SQVTM and CDR2 ANQGSEA.

The chain joins TRBV5-1 to TRBJ2-3; D possibly corresponds to TRBD1 (6 bases). This CDR3 region has 13 residues. Trimming left V 4 bases short and J 5 bases short, with 11 bases between. Germline V gene sequence: CDR1 SGHRS, CDR2 YFSETQ. The CDR3 coding sequence is TGCGCCAGCAGCCCCCAGGGGATAGATACGCAGTATTTT. Translating gives CASSPQGIDTQYF.

The chain joins TRBV19 to TRBJ1-4; 7 bases are a match to TRBD1. Per germline, CDR1 LNHDA and CDR2 SQIVND (reference sequence). This CDR3 is 15 amino acids long. V was clipped by 9 bases and J by 0 bases; unmatched bases: 7. The CDR3 sequence is CASNRGIATNEKLFF. CDR3 nucleotides: TGTGCCAGCAACAGGGGAATTGCAACTAATGAAAAACTGTTTTTT.

This CDR3 is CATSRDRNQPQHF. CDR3 nucleotide sequence: TGTGCCACCAGCCGGGACAGGAATCAGCCCCAGCATTTT. This chain joins TRBV15 and TRBJ1-5, with 8 bases aligning to TRBD1. CDR1 is LNHNV and CDR2 is YYDKDF in the germline V gene (reference sequence). The V and J ends lost 5 bases and 4 bases, in that order; junction bases with no gene match: 1. The CDR3 spans 13 residues.

The chain carries TRBV3-1 (or the pseudogene TRBV3-2) and TRBJ1-5; D may be TRBD1 (6 bases). Trimming shortened V by 7 bases and J by 0 bases, and 13 bases separated the two germline ends. The CDR3 totals 15 residues. CDR1 and CDR2 (germline): LGHDT, YNNKEL (reference sequence). CDR3 in amino acids: CASISSGDSNQPQHF. The CDR3 DNA sequence: TGTGCCAGCATTTCGTCAGGGGATAGCAATCAGCCCCAGCATTTT.

The chain carries TRBV27 and TRBJ2-1, with D maybe TRBD1 (7 bases). Germline V gene data show CDR1 as MNHEY and CDR2 as SMNVEV (reference sequence). V lost 6 bases, J lost 0 bases, and 15 bases lay in between. This CDR3 comprises 16 residues. CDR3: CASSPQGGSSYNEQFF. DNA for the CDR3: TGTGCCAGCAGCCCTCAGGGGGGTAGCTCCTACAATGAGCAGTTCTTC.

This chain links TRBV2 with TRBJ1-1; 7 nucleotides match TRBD1. Germline V gives CDR1 SNHLY, CDR2 FYNNEI. The J segment lost 0 bases and the V segment lost 4 bases, leaving 2 bases of the junction unmatched. The CDR3 is 14 residues long. The CDR3 DNA sequence: TGTGCCAGCAGTGTAGACAGGGTGAACACTGAAGCTTTCTTT. Its protein product is CASSVDRVNTEAFF.

This chain connects TRBV7-6 to TRBJ1-2, with 7 bases that match TRBD1. The germline V gene encodes CDR1 SGHVS and CDR2 FNYEAQ. This CDR3 is 15 amino acids long. The ends lost 5 bases at V and 0 bases at J; junction bases unmatched: 6. The chain's CDR3 is CASSPGTDPNYGYTF. CDR3 coding DNA: TGTGCCAGCAGCCCTGGGACAGACCCTAACTATGGCTACACCTTC. Complete variable domain (other parts from reference TRBV7-6 and TRBJ1-2): GAGVSQSPRYKVTKRGQDVALRCDPISGHVSLYWYRQALGQGPEFLTYFNYEAQQDKSGLPNDRFSAERPEGSISTLTIQRTEQRDSAMYRCASSPGTDPNYGYTFGSGTRLTVV.

The V gene is TRBV5-6, the J gene TRBJ1-1; D is unresolved. The ends were cut back, 4 bases at V and 8 bases at J, with 9 bases in the middle. The CDR3 loop spans 11 amino acids. The germline gives CDR1 SGHDT, CDR2 YYEEEE. The CDR3 region has the DNA TGTGCCAGCAGCCGGTGGGCAGAAGCTTTCTTT. It specifies CASSRWAEAFF.

This clone was seen a handful of times. J is TRBJ1-5 and V is TRBV9; D ambiguous. Germline lookup yields CDR1 SGDLS and CDR2 YYNGEE. The V end was cut by 0 bases, the J end by 2 bases, with 6 bases between. The CDR3 is 14 amino acids. The DNA of the CDR3 is TGTGCCAGCAGCGTAGGCGTAGGCAATCAGCCCCAGCATTTT. Protein sequence: CASSVGVGNQPQHF. Complete variable domain (other parts from reference TRBV9 and TRBJ1-5): DSGVTQTPKHLITATGQRVTLRCSPRSGDLSVYWYQQSLDQGLQFLIQYYNGEERAKGNILERFSAQQFPDLHSELNLSSLELGDSALYFCASSVGVGNQPQHFGDGTRLSIL.

This chain joins TRBV6-1 and TRBJ2-3; D is possibly TRBD1 (6 bases). Trimming shortened V by 1 base and J by 3 bases, and 11 bases separated the two germline ends. Germline CDR1 and CDR2: MNHNS and SASEGT. The CDR3 has 15 residues. The DNA for the CDR3 is TGTGCCAGCAGTGAAGGGGGGCGGCCGACAGATACGCAGTATTTT. Translation gives CASSEGGRPTDTQYF.

The chain has TRBV6-5 and TRBJ2-2, with TRBD2 matching 12 bases. CDR1 and CDR2 from the germline V gene are MNHEY and SVGAGI. This CDR3 region has 15 residues. The trim removed 5 bases at V and 6 bases at J, leaving 4 bases unmatched. The DNA for the CDR3 is TGTGCCAGCAGTCGAAGACTAGCGGGAGCCGGGGAGCTGTTTTTT. The encoded protein is CASSRRLAGAGELFF.

This chain joins TRBV19 and TRBJ1-4; 7 bases fit TRBD1. V shed 6 bases, J shed 9 bases, and the junction held 16 bases outside the gene matches. Germline CDR1 LNHDA, CDR2 SQIVND (reference sequence). This CDR3 comprises 16 residues. CDR3 nucleotides: TGTGCCAGTAGGGATTTCGGCCGGGGGACAGTGAAAAAACTGTTTTTT. As protein: CASRDFGRGTVKKLFF.

This rearrangement joins TRBV5-1 to TRBJ2-1; 8 nucleotides agree with TRBD2. CDR3 length: 15 amino acids. The V gene's germline CDR1 is SGHRS and CDR2 YFSETQ. With 2 bases clipped from V and 6 bases from J, the junction kept 7 bases outside the gene matches. CDR3 in amino acids: CASSFEAGAFNEQFF. DNA of the CDR3: TGCGCCAGCAGCTTTGAAGCGGGAGCATTCAATGAGCAGTTCTTC.

The V call is TRBV19, the J call TRBJ2-7; 7 bases map to TRBD1. The V gene end was trimmed by 6 bases and the J gene end by 4 bases; junction bases not matched to a gene: 12. CDR3 length equals 15 residues. Looked up from germline, CDR1 is LNHDA and CDR2 is SQIVND (reference sequence). The CDR3 DNA is TGTGCCAGTAGCCACGGGACAGCCGGTGGGTACGAGCAGTACTTC. Its translation: CASSHGTAGGYEQYF. The full variable domain, completed using reference TRBV19 and TRBJ2-7, is DGGITQSPKYLFRKEGQNVTLSCEQNLNHDAMYWYRQDPGQGLRLIYYSQIVNDFQKGDIAEGYSVSREKKESFPLTVTSAQKNPTAFYLCASSHGTAGGYEQYFGPGTRLTVT.

In its sample, this clone was seen once. The genes are TRBV7-9 and TRBJ2-7; D is perhaps TRBD2 (5 bases). Germline CDR1 SEHNR, CDR2 FQNEAQ (reference sequence). CDR3 length: 13 amino acids. The V end was cut by 1 base, the J end by 6 bases, with 10 bases between. The CDR3 sequence is CASSLGSSGEQYF. CDR3 nucleotides: TGTGCCAGCAGCTTAGGGTCCAGCGGCGAGCAGTACTTC.

The genes are TRBV10-3 and TRBJ1-2; D gene unclear. Germline-derived CDR1 and CDR2 are ENHRY and SYGVKD. CDR3 length equals 15 residues. V shed 0 bases and J shed 6 bases, with 14 bases lying between them. The CDR3 here is CAISESKVRGDGYTF. CDR3 in DNA: TGTGCCATCAGTGAGTCGAAAGTACGTGGAGATGGCTACACCTTC.

This clone was observed a handful of times. The chain carries TRBV12-3 or TRBV12-4 and TRBJ1-2; 7 bases are shared with TRBD1. V lost 3 bases, J lost 4 bases, and 2 bases stayed unmatched. This CDR3 comprises 13 residues. Here the CDR3 DNA reads TGTGCCAGCAGTTTGGGGGACAGCTATGGCTACACCTTC. It yields the protein CASSLGDSYGYTF.

The chain uses TRBV28 and TRBJ1-4; TRBD1 is a possible D gene (5 bases). From germline, CDR1 is MDHEN and CDR2 SYDVKM. Trimming cost V 6 bases and J 0 bases, with 14 bases left between them. The CDR3 consists of 16 residues. For the CDR3, the DNA is TGTGCCAGCAGGAACCTTAAGGGGACAACTAATGAAAAACTGTTTTTT. Residues: CASRNLKGTTNEKLFF.

The V and J genes are TRBV10-3 and TRBJ1-1; D unclear. Trimming pared 5 bases from V and 1 base from J, leaving 8 bases between. This CDR3 contains 13 residues. From germline, CDR1 is ENHRY and CDR2 SYGVKD. The CDR3 protein is CAISLAGNTEAFF. The CDR3 DNA sequence: TGTGCCATCAGTTTGGCAGGGAACACTGAAGCTTTCTTT.

V usage is TRBV7-3 and J usage is TRBJ2-1; D remains ambiguous. Between the trimmed V and J ends, which lost 3 bases and 0 bases, there was a span of 9 bases. Germline V gene sequence: CDR1 SGHTA, CDR2 FQGTGA. This CDR3 has 15 residues. In DNA, the CDR3 is TGTGCCAGCAGCTTCCGACAAAGCTCCTACAATGAGCAGTTCTTC. It specifies CASSFRQSSYNEQFF.

This clone was seen more than once but under ten times. The chain has TRBV11-3 and TRBJ1-6, with 9 bases that match TRBD1. Per the germline V gene, CDR1 is SGHNT and CDR2 is YENEEA. The CDR3 runs 16 residues. V lost 0 bases, J lost 14 bases, and 11 bases stayed unmatched. This CDR3 reads CASSLDRGQGSNSLHF. The CDR3 DNA reads as TGTGCCAGCAGCTTAGATCGGGGACAGGGATCGAATTCCCTCCACTTT. The variable domain in full, with the rest retrieved from reference TRBV11-3 and TRBJ1-6, is EAGVVQSPRYKIIEKKQPVAFWCNPISGHNTLYWYLQNLGQGPELLIRYENEEAVDDSQLPKDRFSAERLKGVDSTLKIQPAELGDSAVYLCASSLDRGQGSNSLHFGNGTRLTVT.

The chain links TRBV9 to TRBJ1-1, with D unresolved. Trimming left V 0 bases short and J 5 bases short, with 14 bases between. In germline, CDR1 is SGDLS, CDR2 YYNGEE. The CDR3 spans 15 residues. The CDR3 region is CASSVGGRRVTEAFF. DNA of the CDR3: TGTGCCAGCAGCGTAGGGGGTAGGAGGGTGACTGAAGCTTTCTTT.

The chain links TRBV5-1 to TRBJ2-6; D is uncertain. The germline gives CDR1 SGHRS, CDR2 YFSETQ. The CDR3 length is 17 residues. The germline V and J ends were trimmed by 3 bases and 4 bases, with 17 bases remaining between them. CDR3 protein: CASSSGGTSPGANVLTF. The CDR3 DNA reads as TGCGCCAGCAGCTCCGGCGGCACCAGCCCAGGGGCCAACGTCCTGACTTTC.

The V and J genes are TRBV19 and TRBJ1-1; perhaps TRBD1 as D (6 bases). From germline, CDR1 is LNHDA and CDR2 SQIVND (reference sequence). Trimming stripped 5 bases from V and 8 bases from J, with 12 bases between. The CDR3 consists of 12 residues. CDR3 loop: CASSALGTEAFF. The CDR3 bases are TGTGCCAGTAGTGCATTGGGGACAGAAGCTTTCTTT.

V usage is TRBV19 and J usage is TRBJ1-1, with TRBD1 identical over 9 bases. Germline values: CDR1 LNHDA, CDR2 SQIVND (reference sequence). The CDR3 contains 12 residues. V was pared by 5 bases and J by 7 bases, with 2 bases of the junction left unmatched. This CDR3 reads CASSGDRDEAFF. For the CDR3, the DNA is TGTGCCAGTAGTGGGGACAGGGATGAAGCTTTCTTT.

This clone was recorded once. The chain employs TRBV7-2 and TRBJ1-1, with 7 nucleotides matching TRBD1. There are 17 residues in the CDR3. Germline V gives CDR1 SGHTA, CDR2 FQGNSA. The ends lost 5 bases at V and 3 bases at J; junction bases unmatched: 15. This CDR3 is CASSPIPPGQLYTEAFF. CDR3 bases: TGTGCCAGCAGCCCAATACCTCCGGGACAGCTATACACTGAAGCTTTCTTT.

The count of this clone is one. The V call is TRBV11-2, the J call TRBJ2-3; 7 bases align to TRBD2. The germline gives CDR1 SGHAT, CDR2 FQNNGV. V gave up 2 bases and J gave up 2 bases; unmatched junction bases: 13. This CDR3 is built from 18 residues. The CDR3 sequence: CASSLSSGGSGYTDTQYF. The CDR3 coding sequence is TGTGCCAGCAGCTTAAGTTCGGGGGGATCGGGGTACACAGATACGCAGTATTTT.

The chain uses TRBV28 and TRBJ1-1, with D unresolved. Germline assignment: CDR1 MDHEN and CDR2 SYDVKM. V was pared by 4 bases and J by 2 bases, with 2 bases between. The CDR3 length is 11 residues. The CDR3 spells CASSSNTEAFF. CDR3 sequence (DNA): TGTGCCAGCAGTTCTAACACTGAAGCTTTCTTT.

The V and J genes are TRBV4-1 and TRBJ2-1, with TRBD2 matching 12 bases. The V segment lost 3 bases and the J segment 8 bases; nucleotides outside the gene matches: 5. Germline V gives CDR1 MGHRA, CDR2 YSYEKL. The CDR3 covers 15 residues. The chain's CDR3 is CASSHTTSGSDEQFF. In nucleotides, the CDR3 is TGCGCCAGCAGCCACACGACTAGCGGGAGCGATGAGCAGTTCTTC.

The chain uses TRBV5-6 and TRBJ2-3; 7 positions match TRBD2. Germline lookup yields CDR1 SGHDT and CDR2 YYEEEE. V shed 4 bases and J 4 bases; nucleotides not matched to a gene: 3. There are 13 residues in the CDR3. The CDR3 DNA follows: TGTGCCAGCAGCCCCCGGGGGGCAGATACGCAGTATTTT. Encoded protein: CASSPRGADTQYF.